This T cell receptor (beta chain) was found in a study of blood T cell repertoires in COVID-19. About the study: T cells, B-cell-depleted T cells, or PBMCs supplied cDNA or gDNA.

This clone was seen just once. Assay used: immunoSEQ multiplex PCR; TCRdb lists only in-frame clones, some missing. Of about 220,000 clones listed, 84% are singletons. CDR3 size: 16 residues. The V and J ends lost 4 bases and 6 bases, in that order; junction bases with no gene match: 12. Germline V gene sequence: CDR1 SGHNT, CDR2 YYREEE (reference sequence). Sequenced material: peripheral blood. This sequence joins TRBV5-4 and TRBJ2-3, with 9 bases identical to TRBD2. This TCR was sampled from a man aged 45-65 years with active or convalescent COVID-19. The CDR3 region is CASSRAGGYSGDTQYF. The DNA of the CDR3 is TGTGCCAGCAGCCGGGCGGGGGGGTACTCGGGCGATACGCAGTATTTT.